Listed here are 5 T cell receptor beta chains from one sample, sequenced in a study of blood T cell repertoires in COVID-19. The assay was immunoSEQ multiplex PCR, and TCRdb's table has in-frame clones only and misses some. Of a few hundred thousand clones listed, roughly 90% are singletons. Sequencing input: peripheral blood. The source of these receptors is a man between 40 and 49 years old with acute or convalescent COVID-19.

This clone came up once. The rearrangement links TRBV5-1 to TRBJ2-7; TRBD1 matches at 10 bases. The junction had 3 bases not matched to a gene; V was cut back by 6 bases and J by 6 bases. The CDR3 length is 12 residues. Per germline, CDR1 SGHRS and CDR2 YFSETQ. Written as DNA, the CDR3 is TGCGCCAGCAAAGACAGGGGGCCCGAGCAGTACTTC. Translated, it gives CASKDRGPEQYF. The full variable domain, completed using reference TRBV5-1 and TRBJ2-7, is KAGVTQTPRYLIKTRGQQVTLSCSPISGHRSVSWYQQTPGQGLQFLFEYFSETQRNKGNFPGRFSGRQFSNSRSEMNVSTLELGDSALYLCASKDRGPEQYFGPGTRLTVT.

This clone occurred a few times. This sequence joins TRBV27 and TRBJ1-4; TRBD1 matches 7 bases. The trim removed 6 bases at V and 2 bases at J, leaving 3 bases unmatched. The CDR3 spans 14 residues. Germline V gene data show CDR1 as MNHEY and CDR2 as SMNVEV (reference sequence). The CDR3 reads CASSMGQTNEKLFF. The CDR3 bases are TGTGCCAGCAGCATGGGACAGACTAATGAAAAACTGTTTTTT.

CDR3 bases: TGTGCCAGTAGTACTAAAGGGATGGGACAGGAAATCTATGGCTACACCTTC. This encodes CASSTKGMGQEIYGYTF. The chain combines TRBV19 with TRBJ1-2; 8 nucleotides match TRBD1. J lost 4 bases, V lost 4 bases, and 14 bases had no gene match. CDR3 size: 17 residues. Germline-derived CDR1 and CDR2 are LNHDA and SQIVND (reference sequence).

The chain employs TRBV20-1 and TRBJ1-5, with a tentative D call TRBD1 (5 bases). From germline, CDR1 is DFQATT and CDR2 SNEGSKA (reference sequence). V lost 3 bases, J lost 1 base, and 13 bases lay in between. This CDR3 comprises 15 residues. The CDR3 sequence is CSASSAGQSNQPQHF. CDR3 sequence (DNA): TGCAGTGCTAGTTCGGCAGGGCAAAGCAATCAGCCCCAGCATTTT.

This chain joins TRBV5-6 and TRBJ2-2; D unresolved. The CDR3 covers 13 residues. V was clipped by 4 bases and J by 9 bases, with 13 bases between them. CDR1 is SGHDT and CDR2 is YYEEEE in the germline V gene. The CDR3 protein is CASSRSIFRELFF. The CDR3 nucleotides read TGTGCCAGCAGCCGTAGCATTTTCCGGGAGCTGTTTTTT. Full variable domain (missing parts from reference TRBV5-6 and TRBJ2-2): DAGVTQSPTHLIKTRGQQVTLRCSPKSGHDTVSWYQQALGQGPQFIFQYYEEEERQRGNFPDRFSGHQFPNYSSELNVNALLLGDSALYLCASSRSIFRELFFGEGSRLTVL.